This note documents a single TCR beta chain sequence. This may come from a read error, since a much larger clone is one base off. The data derive from a study of T-cell reconstitution after alpha-beta-depleted transplantation in children. Molecular barcoding with unique molecular identifiers was used for the TCRbeta library. TCRdb itself ran the PCR reads through MiXCR, one entry per CDR3 protein. Of roughly 300,000 distinct CDR3 sequences in the sample, roughly 10% were seen once. The CDR3 totals 16 residues. Germline V lookup: CDR1 MNHEY, CDR2 SVGEGT. The TCR was taken from a male patient aged 2-10 years who had a stem cell transplant for chronic granulomatous disease, so the T cells may come from the graft donor. Source: peripheral blood, taken 180 days after TCRalphabeta/CD19-depleted stem cell transplant. This chain joins TRBV6-2 or TRBV6-3 and TRBJ2-7; 11 bases fit TRBD1. The chain's CDR3 is CASRPSRDRGTYEQNF. The CDR3 bases are TGTGCCAGCAGGCCATCCCGGGACAGGGGGACCTACGAGCAGAACTTC.